This T cell receptor (beta chain) was observed in a study of blood T cell repertoires in COVID-19. CDR1 is MNHEY, CDR2 SVGAGI, per germline. The CDR3 contains 15 residues. The junction had 8 bases not matched to a gene; V was cut back by 6 bases and J by 5 bases. TCRdb's copy holds only in-frame clones and misses some; the assay was immunoSEQ multiplex PCR. Of approximately 300,000 clones in the sample, 75% to 90% are singletons; the top ten hold roughly 4%. The chain has TRBV6-5 and TRBJ2-7; 12 bases line up with TRBD2. The receptor comes from a woman in her twenties or thirties who had recovered from COVID-19. Sequences were obtained from PBMCs or T cells enriched from blood (not recorded which). The CDR3 DNA is TGTGCCAGCAGGCCTGGACTAGCGGGGAGTCACGAGCAGTACTTC. This sequence encodes CASRPGLAGSHEQYF.